Included here is one T cell receptor (beta chain) sequence, with context. No antigen is known for it. Per-nucleotide qualities are absent, and no much larger clonotype sits a single base away. The cohort comprised some 680 healthy bone marrow donors. At the time of sampling, all cohort members were nominally healthy, though unrecorded immune exposures were likely present. The donor was CMV seronegative and was included in the group of hundreds of seronegative cohort members. A peripheral blood sample was provided by each donor, and peripheral blood mononuclear cells were used for TCR beta sequencing. The Qiagen DNeasy Blood Extraction Kit was used to extract genomic DNA from the blood cell samples. This record comes from a study of cytomegalovirus exposure and HLA in healthy donors (dated by TCRdb to about 2017). About the study as a whole: An earlier analysis of several hundred of the donors reported roughly 300 Gb of sequence data and 117 million unique TCR beta sequences obtained from roughly 180 million T cells. Roughly five DR-DQ haplotypes were handled as single units for association and clustering, since linkage in the cohort was strong. Typing coverage differed by locus: A, B, C, DRB1 and DQB1 were typed in roughly 629-630 donors, DQA1 in around 500, DPA1 in around 610, and DPB1 in roughly 470. Among the roughly 400 genotyped donors, 75% to 90% belonged to the genetic ancestry cluster associated with self-reported Caucasian donors. A later genetic analysis used genome-wide SNP genotypes for about 60% of the roughly 700 donors, treating that subset as a discovery cohort. The later analysis used no new phenotypic data to find candidate immune exposures, relying instead on TCR beta sequences and their occurrence across donors. The study used immunosequencing to profile the T cell repertoires of approximately 640 subjects and linked those repertoires to cytomegalovirus serostatus. Approximately 300 gigabases of sequencing data and roughly 80 million unique TCR sequences made up an early release that covered under 750 HLA-typed donors. Donor age, sex, ethnicity and CMV serostatus were compiled together with the repertoire data. Along with the roughly 670-subject first cohort, a separate validation cohort of over 90 different subjects was used. To study patterns of TCR occurrence, a later analysis re-analyzed previously published TCR beta repertoires from several hundred donors and added high-resolution HLA genotyping. Class I and class II HLA loci were covered by the typing at four-digit resolution. The study was designed to test whether signatures of past pathogen exposure could be identified by cataloging public T cell receptors. In an earlier analysis of several hundred of the donors, high-throughput TCR beta sequencing was used to judge whether each TCR beta V gene segment behaved as functional or pseudogenic. All discovery cohort repertoires had been generated using a single sequencing platform. High-throughput TCR immunosequencing, statistical association of individual TCRs with disease status, and machine learning were combined to predict cytomegalovirus infection status. Among 398 genotyped donors of the cohort, an average of roughly 230,000 unique TCR beta nucleotide sequences was sequenced per donor, of which about 19% were non-productive.

Broader findings and caveats from the paper: Assigning TCR associations to individual alleles was difficult when HLA alleles, especially DR and DQ, strongly co-occurred. A group of highly shared sequence variants was considered likely to be a technical artifact of the sequencing pipeline. V-gene and J-gene trimming of TCR beta chains was associated with a missense DCLRE1C variant in a later genetic analysis, and the association was replicated in an independent cohort. In a later analysis, about 16,000 TCR beta sequences were associated with specific HLA alleles at a false discovery rate of 0.05. The earlier analysis of about 600 of the donors excluded approximately 17 rarely observed V segments, including chromosome 9 orphons, because counts were too low. In vitro tests confirmed that a few of the cytomegalovirus-associated TCR beta chains recognize cytomegalovirus antigens. In a later analysis, HLA-associated TCR beta chains were found to be more clonally expanded and to have lower generation probabilities than equally common non-associated chains. An earlier analysis of 587 of the donors showed that most TCR beta V segments appeared in productive rearrangements either about 90% or about 30% of the time, which broadly matched IMGT annotations. In a later analysis, TCR association rates were found to vary across HLA loci, with the most associated TCRs seen for DRB1 alleles and the fewest for HLA-C alleles. Because HLA typing was unavailable for some donors at each locus, only the typed subset was used in association tests. The study listed 164 TCR beta chains as associated with cytomegalovirus. Most TCR sequences were observed very rarely across donors, whereas some public TCRs were present in many individuals. A later analysis found that most CMV-associated TCR beta chains appeared HLA-restricted, with HLA associations seemingly driven largely by CMV exposure. A further reported finding was that TCR beta sequences accurately predicted the HLA-A and HLA-B alleles for most subjects in the first cohort. This cohort had only TCR beta chains sequenced, and the lack of alpha or paired-chain data limited which features could be detected. Presence/absence analyses assumed roughly uniform sequencing depth across donors, an assumption that may not hold. Cytomegalovirus status was reported to be diagnosed by the classifier with high specificity and sensitivity in both the original and validation cohorts. Compared with the roughly 710-donor mean, donors in an Asian-associated ancestry cluster had fewer N-insertions in productive TCRs, according to a later genetic analysis. A later analysis reported that several top co-occurrence clusters appeared linked to parvovirus B19, influenza, CMV and Epstein-Barr virus. Immune exposure information for the cohort was limited to CMV serostatus. It was suggested by the authors that the approach could potentially be generalized to other disease states and immunological phenotypes. Some IMGT-functional V segments, including TRBV6-2 and TRBV6-3, could not be told apart with the 87-base-pair reads, so those segments were excluded. Correlated functional status among segregating V segments might reflect linkage disequilibrium, but an unknown experimental factor could not be ruled out.

The CDR3 covers 15 residues, taking in both the cysteine and the phenylalanine. The entry retains the CDR3 DNA only, 45 bases that are in frame from base 1. For CDR1 and CDR2, the germline V gene lists SGHVS and FNYEAQ. V is cut by 4 bases and J by 9 bases, and the space between the germline ends is 19 bases. The method behind the library was the immunoSEQ multiplex PCR assay. For the multiplex PCR, a mixture combining 60 forward primers for TCR Vbeta segments and 13 reverse primers for TCR Jbeta segments was used. A multiplex PCR assay on genomic DNA amplified the CDR3 region of rearranged TCR beta genes. On the Illumina HiSeq System, the amplified TCR beta libraries were sequenced as 87-base-pair reads. The original methods were these. In a later analysis, tens of millions of unique TCR beta chains were counted across the roughly 610 repertoires, and approximately 11 million of these chains were shared by at least two donors. A nearest-neighbor algorithm error-corrected the raw reads and collapsed the reads into unique sequences, merging closely related sequences to remove PCR and sequencing errors. V, D and J gene segments were assigned by aligning CDR3 sequences to IMGT reference sequences. For a sequence to be retained, at least a six-nucleotide match to both a V gene segment and a J gene segment was required. A rearrangement counted as productive if the CDR3 had no stop codons and remained in frame with V and J, and every other rearrangement counted as non-productive. Following IMGT convention, CDR3 was defined as the stretch from the second conserved V-encoded cysteine to the conserved J-encoded phenylalanine. The earlier analysis of 500 to 750 of the donors excluded any sequence lacking an unambiguous match to a single V gene segment. In an earlier analysis of approximately 610 of the donors, V segments were called functional above 56.7% productive rearrangements and were called segregating when the between-donor standard deviation exceeded 5%. A statistical classification framework was built for diagnosing cytomegalovirus status from the catalog of TCR beta chain sequences. A later analysis assigned V and J genes by comparing TCR nucleotide sequences with IMGT/GENE-DB human TR gene sequences. A later analysis assigned CDR3 sequences and most-parsimonious VDJ recombination scenarios with the TCRdist pipeline. In a later analysis, every TCR beta chain was defined by the combination of its CDR3 amino acid sequence and its V-gene family, and reads without a unique V-gene family were dropped. As a way to deal with suspected cross-contamination and a sequencing artifact, a later analysis dropped 592 nucleotide sequences that were highly shared and had low generation probability. In a later analysis, a clonal expansion index was calculated for each public chain from normalized within-repertoire ranks of inferred template counts. Generation probabilities in a later analysis came from a VDJ recombination model fitted to out-of-frame rearrangements, and those results were checked against IGoR. Hypergeometric tests were used in a later analysis to score TCR-TCR, TCR-HLA and TCR-CMV co-occurrence, with a repertoire-size bias correction applied to the TCR pairs. To estimate false discovery rates, a later analysis permuted the HLA or CMV assignments 20 times. A later analysis grouped co-occurring TCRs with DBSCAN, adding TCRdist sequence similarity when clustering within HLA-allele-positive subsets. Repertoires with fewer than 30,000 or more than 120,000 public chains, plus five repertoires with anomalous nucleotide sharing, were excluded from co-occurrence clustering. This is the immuneACCESS table as TCRdb keeps it, with only in-frame sequences that have V and J called. A part of the clones is gone; compared with another copy, unresolved V genes explain less than half, and the rest is unexplained. V and J calls and clone size come straight from that table; D and trimming were deduced from the DNA. Here the sample has about 180,000 clones; roughly three quarters occur a single time. The ten largest make up about 2.7% of the sample.

The sequence is built from TRBV7-6 and TRBJ2-1; 6 matching bases give a weak D call of TRBD2. The receptor's source is a male donor in good health and CMV-seronegative. Material for sequencing was PBMCs. DNA sequence: TGTGCCAGCAGCTCCCCCGGGACTCCGCCAAGTGAGCAGTTCTTC. This encodes CASSSPGTPPSEQFF.